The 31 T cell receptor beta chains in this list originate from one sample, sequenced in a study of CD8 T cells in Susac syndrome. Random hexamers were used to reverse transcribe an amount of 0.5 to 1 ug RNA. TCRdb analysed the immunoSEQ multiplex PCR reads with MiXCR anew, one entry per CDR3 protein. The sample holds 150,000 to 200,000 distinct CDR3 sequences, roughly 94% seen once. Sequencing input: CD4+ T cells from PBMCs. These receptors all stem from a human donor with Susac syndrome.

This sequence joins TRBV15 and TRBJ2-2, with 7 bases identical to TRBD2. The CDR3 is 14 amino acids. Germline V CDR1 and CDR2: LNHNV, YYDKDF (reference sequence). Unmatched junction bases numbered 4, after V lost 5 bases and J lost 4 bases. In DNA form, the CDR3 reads TGTGCCACCAGCCGGCGGGAGCGCACCGGGGAGCTGTTTTTT. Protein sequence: CATSRRERTGELFF.

CDR3 sequence (DNA): TGTGCCAGCAGCACGACACGAAACTATGGCTACACCTTC. Protein product: CASSTTRNYGYTF. The chain uses TRBV5-6 and TRBJ1-2; D is uncertain. This CDR3 has 13 amino acids. The germline V gene encodes CDR1 SGHDT and CDR2 YYEEEE. Trimming removed 4 bases at V and 2 bases at J, with 9 bases between.

In DNA form, the CDR3 reads TGTGCCAGTAGACATGGGACAGGGCTGCCTGAAGCTTTCTTT. Its protein is CASRHGTGLPEAFF. The chain is built from TRBV19 and TRBJ1-1, with 9 bases that match TRBD1. With V trimmed by 6 bases and J by 6 bases, 8 bases remained unmatched. The CDR3 extends over 14 amino acids. Germline V gene sequence: CDR1 LNHDA, CDR2 SQIVND (reference sequence).

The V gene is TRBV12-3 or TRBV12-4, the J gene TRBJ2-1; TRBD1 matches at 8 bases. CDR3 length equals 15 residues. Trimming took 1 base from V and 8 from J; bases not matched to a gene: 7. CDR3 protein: CASSLDRGVVDEQFF. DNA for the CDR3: TGTGCCAGCAGTTTAGACAGGGGGGTAGTGGATGAGCAGTTCTTC.

CDR3 loop: CASSNGGRETQYF. In DNA form, the CDR3 reads TGTGCCAGCAGCAACGGGGGTCGAGAGACCCAGTACTTC. The gene calls are TRBV7-9 and TRBJ2-5, with D possibly matching TRBD2 (6 bases). CDR1 is SEHNR, CDR2 FQNEAQ, per germline (reference sequence). The CDR3 is made up of 13 amino acids. The V gene lost 5 bases and the J gene lost 4 bases, with 11 bases spanning the gap. The variable domain in full, with the rest retrieved from reference TRBV7-9 and TRBJ2-5, is DTGVSQNPRHKITKRGQNVTFRCDPISEHNRLYWYRQTLGQGPEFLTYFQNEAQLEKSRLLSDRFSAERPKGSFSTLEIQRTEQGDSAMYLCASSNGGRETQYFGPGTRLLVL.

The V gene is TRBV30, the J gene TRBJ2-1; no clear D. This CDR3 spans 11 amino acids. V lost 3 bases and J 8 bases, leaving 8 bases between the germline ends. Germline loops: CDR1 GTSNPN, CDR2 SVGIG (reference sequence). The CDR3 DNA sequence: TGTGCCTGGAGGGCCTTTGATGAGCAGTTCTTC. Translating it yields CAWRAFDEQFF.

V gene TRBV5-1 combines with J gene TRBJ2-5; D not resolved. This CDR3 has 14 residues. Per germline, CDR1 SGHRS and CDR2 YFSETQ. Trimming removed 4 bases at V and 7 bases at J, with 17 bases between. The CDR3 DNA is TGCGCCAGCAGCGCCTCGCCCCCCGAAGGGACCCAGTACTTC. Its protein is CASSASPPEGTQYF.

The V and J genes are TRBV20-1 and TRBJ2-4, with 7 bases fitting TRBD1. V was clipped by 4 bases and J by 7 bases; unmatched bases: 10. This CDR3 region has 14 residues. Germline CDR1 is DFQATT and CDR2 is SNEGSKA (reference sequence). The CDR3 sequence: CSAIPGQLVNIQYF. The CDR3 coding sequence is TGCAGTGCTATTCCGGGACAGCTTGTTAACATTCAGTACTTC.

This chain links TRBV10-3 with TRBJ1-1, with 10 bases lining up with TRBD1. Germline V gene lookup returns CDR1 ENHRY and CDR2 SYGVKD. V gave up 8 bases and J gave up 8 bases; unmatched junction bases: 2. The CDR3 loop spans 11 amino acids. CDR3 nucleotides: TGTGCCATCGCGGACAGGGGGGAAGCTTTCTTT. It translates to CAIADRGEAFF.

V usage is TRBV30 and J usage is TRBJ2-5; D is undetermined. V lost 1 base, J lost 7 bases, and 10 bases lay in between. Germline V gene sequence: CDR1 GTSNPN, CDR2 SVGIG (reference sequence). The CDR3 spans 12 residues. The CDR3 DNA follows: TGTGCCTGGAGTGCCTTATACGTGACCCAGTACTTC. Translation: CAWSALYVTQYF.

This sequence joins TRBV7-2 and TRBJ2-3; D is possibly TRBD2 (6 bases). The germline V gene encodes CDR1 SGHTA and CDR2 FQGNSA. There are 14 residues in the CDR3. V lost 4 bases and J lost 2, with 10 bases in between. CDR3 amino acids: CASSSTSYTDTQYF. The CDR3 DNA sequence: TGTGCCAGCAGCTCGACTAGTTACACAGATACGCAGTATTTT.

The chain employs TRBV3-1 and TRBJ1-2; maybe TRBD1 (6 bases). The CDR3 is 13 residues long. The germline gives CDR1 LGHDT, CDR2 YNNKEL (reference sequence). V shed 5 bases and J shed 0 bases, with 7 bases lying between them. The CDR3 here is CASSGTTNYGYTF. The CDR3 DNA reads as TGTGCCAGCAGCGGGACAACTAACTATGGCTACACCTTC. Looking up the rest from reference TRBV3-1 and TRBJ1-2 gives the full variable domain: DTAVSQTPKYLVTQMGNDKSIKCEQNLGHDTMYWYKQDSKKFLKIMFSYNNKELIINETVPNRFSPKSPDKAHLNLHINSLELGDSAVYFCASSGTTNYGYTFGSGTRLTVV.

CDR3 DNA sequence: TGTGCCAGCAGCTTGATCGGGACGGGAGTCACCGGGGAGCTGTTTTTT. The encoded protein is CASSLIGTGVTGELFF. The rearrangement joins TRBV5-6 to TRBJ2-2, with a weak D call TRBD2 (6 bases). The CDR3 totals 16 residues. Trimming removed 1 base at V and 4 bases at J, with 14 bases between. The germline CDR1 and CDR2 sequences are SGHDT and YYEEEE. The variable domain in full, with the rest retrieved from reference TRBV5-6 and TRBJ2-2, is DAGVTQSPTHLIKTRGQQVTLRCSPKSGHDTVSWYQQALGQGPQFIFQYYEEEERQRGNFPDRFSGHQFPNYSSELNVNALLLGDSALYLCASSLIGTGVTGELFFGEGSRLTVL.

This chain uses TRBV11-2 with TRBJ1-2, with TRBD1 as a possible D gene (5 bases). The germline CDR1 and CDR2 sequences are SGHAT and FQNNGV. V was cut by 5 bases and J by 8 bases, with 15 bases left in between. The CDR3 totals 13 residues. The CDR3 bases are TGTGCCAGCAGCCCAAATTCAGGGTTCGGCTACACCTTC. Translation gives CASSPNSGFGYTF.

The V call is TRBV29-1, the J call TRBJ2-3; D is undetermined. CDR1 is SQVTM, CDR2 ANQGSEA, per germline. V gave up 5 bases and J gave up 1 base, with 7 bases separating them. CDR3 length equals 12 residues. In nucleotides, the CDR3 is TGCAGCGTTACTTCCGGCACAGATACGCAGTATTTT. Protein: CSVTSGTDTQYF.

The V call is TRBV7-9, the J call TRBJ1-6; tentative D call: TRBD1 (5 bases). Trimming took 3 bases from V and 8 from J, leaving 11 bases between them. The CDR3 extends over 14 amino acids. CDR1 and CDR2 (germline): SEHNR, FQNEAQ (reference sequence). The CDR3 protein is CASSLAGDDSPLHF. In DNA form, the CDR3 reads TGTGCCAGCAGCTTGGCGGGGGACGATTCACCCCTCCACTTT.

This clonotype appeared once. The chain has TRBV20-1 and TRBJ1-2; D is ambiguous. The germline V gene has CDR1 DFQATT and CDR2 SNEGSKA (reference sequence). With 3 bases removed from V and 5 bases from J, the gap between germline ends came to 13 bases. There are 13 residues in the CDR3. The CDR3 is CSASNPSSYGYTF. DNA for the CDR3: TGCAGTGCTAGCAATCCTTCTTCGTATGGCTACACCTTC.

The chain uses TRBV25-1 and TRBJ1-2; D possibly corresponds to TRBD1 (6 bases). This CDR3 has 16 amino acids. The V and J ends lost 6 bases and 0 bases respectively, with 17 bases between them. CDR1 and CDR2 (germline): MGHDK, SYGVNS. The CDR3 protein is CASSSPGQGTNYGYTF. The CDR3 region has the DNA TGTGCCAGCAGCTCTCCCGGGCAGGGGACTAACTATGGCTACACCTTC.

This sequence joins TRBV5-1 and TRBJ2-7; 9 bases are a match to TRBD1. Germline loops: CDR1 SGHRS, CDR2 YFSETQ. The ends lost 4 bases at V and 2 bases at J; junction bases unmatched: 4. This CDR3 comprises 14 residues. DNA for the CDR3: TGCGCCAGCAGCGATCGACAGGGGGCCTACGAGCAGTACTTC. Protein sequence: CASSDRQGAYEQYF.

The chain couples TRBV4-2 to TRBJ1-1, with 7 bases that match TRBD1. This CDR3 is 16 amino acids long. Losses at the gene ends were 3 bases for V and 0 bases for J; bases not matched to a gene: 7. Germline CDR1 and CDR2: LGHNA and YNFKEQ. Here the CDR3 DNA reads TGTGCCAGCAGCCAGGCGGGGACAGACATGAACACTGAAGCTTTCTTT. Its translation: CASSQAGTDMNTEAFF.

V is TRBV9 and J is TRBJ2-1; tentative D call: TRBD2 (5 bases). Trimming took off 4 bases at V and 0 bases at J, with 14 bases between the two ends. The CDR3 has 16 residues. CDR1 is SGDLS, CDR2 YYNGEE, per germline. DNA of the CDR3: TGTGCCAGCAGCCTTAGCGTGGATAGCTCCTACAATGAGCAGTTCTTC. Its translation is CASSLSVDSSYNEQFF.

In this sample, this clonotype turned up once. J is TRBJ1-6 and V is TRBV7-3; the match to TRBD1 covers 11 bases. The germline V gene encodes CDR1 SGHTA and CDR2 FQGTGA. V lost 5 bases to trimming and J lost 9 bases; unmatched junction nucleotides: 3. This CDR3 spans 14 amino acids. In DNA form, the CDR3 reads TGTGCCAGCAGCGGGGACAGGGGGATTTCACCCCTCCACTTT. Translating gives CASSGDRGISPLHF.

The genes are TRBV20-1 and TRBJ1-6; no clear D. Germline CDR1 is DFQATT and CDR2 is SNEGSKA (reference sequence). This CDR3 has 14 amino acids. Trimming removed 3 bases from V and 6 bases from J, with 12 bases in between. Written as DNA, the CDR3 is TGCAGTGCTAGTTCCTCGGAGGGTAATTCACCCCTCCACTTT. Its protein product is CSASSSEGNSPLHF.

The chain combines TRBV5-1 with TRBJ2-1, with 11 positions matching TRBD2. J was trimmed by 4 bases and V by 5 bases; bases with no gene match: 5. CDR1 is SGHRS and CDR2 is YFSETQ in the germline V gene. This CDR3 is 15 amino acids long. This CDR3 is CASSLLAGEYNEQFF. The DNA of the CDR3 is TGCGCCAGCAGTCTACTAGCGGGGGAGTACAATGAGCAGTTCTTC.

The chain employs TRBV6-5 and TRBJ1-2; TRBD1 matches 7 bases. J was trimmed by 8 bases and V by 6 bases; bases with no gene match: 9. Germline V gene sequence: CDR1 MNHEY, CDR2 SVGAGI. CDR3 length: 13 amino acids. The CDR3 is CASSPGQVVGYTF. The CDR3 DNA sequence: TGTGCCAGCAGCCCAGGACAGGTTGTGGGCTACACCTTC.

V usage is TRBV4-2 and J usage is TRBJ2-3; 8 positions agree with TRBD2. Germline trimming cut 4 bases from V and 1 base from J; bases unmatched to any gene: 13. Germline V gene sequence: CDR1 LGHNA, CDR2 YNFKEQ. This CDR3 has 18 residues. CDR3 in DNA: TGTGCCAGCAGCCCCTTGGAGGTAGCGGGGCGGGGCACAGATACGCAGTATTTT. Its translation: CASSPLEVAGRGTDTQYF.

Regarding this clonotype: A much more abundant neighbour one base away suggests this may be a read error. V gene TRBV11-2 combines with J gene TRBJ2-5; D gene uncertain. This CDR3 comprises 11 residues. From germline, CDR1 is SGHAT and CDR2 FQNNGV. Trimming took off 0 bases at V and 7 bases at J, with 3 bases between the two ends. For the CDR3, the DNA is TGTGCCAGCAGCTTAGAAGCGACCCAGTACTTC. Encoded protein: CASSLEATQYF.

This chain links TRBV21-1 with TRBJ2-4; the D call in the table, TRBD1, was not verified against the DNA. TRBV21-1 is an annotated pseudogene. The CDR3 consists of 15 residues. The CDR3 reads CASSKDGGNKNIQYF. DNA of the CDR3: TGTGCCAGCAGCAAAGATGGGGGGAACAAAAACATTCAGTACTTC.

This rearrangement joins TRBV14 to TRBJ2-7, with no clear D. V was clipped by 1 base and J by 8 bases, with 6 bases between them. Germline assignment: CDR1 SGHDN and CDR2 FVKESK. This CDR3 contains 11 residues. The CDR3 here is CASSQGTKQYF. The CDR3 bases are TGTGCCAGCAGCCAAGGAACGAAGCAGTACTTC.

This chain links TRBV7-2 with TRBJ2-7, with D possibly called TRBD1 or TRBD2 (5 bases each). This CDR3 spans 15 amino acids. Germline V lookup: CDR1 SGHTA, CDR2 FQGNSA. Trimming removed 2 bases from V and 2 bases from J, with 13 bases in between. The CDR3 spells CASSLRGERAYEQYF. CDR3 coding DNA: TGTGCCAGCAGCTTAAGAGGGGAGAGGGCCTACGAGCAGTACTTC.

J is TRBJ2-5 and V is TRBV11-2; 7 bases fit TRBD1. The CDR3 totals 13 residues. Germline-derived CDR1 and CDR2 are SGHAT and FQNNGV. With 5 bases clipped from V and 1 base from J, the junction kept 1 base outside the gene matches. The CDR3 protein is CASSQGVQETQYF. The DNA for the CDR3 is TGTGCCAGCAGCCAGGGGGTCCAAGAGACCCAGTACTTC.